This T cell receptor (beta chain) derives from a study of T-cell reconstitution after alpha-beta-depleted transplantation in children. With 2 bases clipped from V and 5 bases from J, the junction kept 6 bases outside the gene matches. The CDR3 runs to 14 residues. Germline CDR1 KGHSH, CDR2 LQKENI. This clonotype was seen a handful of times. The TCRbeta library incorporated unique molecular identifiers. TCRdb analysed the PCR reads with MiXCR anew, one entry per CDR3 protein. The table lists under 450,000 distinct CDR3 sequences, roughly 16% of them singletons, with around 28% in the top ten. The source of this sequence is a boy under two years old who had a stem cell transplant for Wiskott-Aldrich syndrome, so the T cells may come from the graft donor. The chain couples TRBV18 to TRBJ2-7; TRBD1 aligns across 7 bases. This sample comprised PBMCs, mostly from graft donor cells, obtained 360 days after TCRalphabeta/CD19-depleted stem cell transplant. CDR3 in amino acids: CASSPNLDRNEQYF. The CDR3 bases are TGTGCCAGCTCACCAAACTTGGACAGGAACGAGCAGTACTTC.